These 25 T cell receptor beta chains came from one sample sequenced in a study of blood T cell repertoires in COVID-19. The repertoire was sequenced with immunoSEQ multiplex PCR; TCRdb's copy has only in-frame clones and lacks some. The data hold approximately 120,000 clones, with around four fifths observed a single time. The sequencing input was peripheral blood. The receptors come from a man aged 80 or over with active or convalescent COVID-19.

The chain couples TRBV5-6 to TRBJ1-2, with D maybe TRBD1 (5 bases). V lost 0 bases, J lost 4 bases, and 10 bases lay in between. The CDR3 length is 14 residues. Germline CDR1 reads SGHDT; CDR2 reads YYEEEE. CDR3 nucleotides: TGTGCCAGCAGCTTGGACAGGACCTCCTATGGCTACACCTTC. Protein: CASSLDRTSYGYTF.

The chain links TRBV4-2 to TRBJ1-5; the D gene is possibly TRBD1 (5 bases). The ends were cut back, 0 bases at V and 6 bases at J, with 9 bases in the middle. The CDR3 is 14 amino acids. Looked up from germline, CDR1 is LGHNA and CDR2 is YNFKEQ. The chain's CDR3 is CASSQEDRGQPQHF. Written as DNA, the CDR3 is TGTGCCAGCAGCCAAGAGGATAGGGGTCAGCCCCAGCATTTT.

This chain connects TRBV5-4 to TRBJ1-2, with TRBD1 as a possible D gene (5 bases). Trimming took off 3 bases at V and 4 bases at J, with 19 bases between the two ends. This CDR3 is built from 16 residues. The germline V gene encodes CDR1 SGHNT and CDR2 YYREEE (reference sequence). The DNA for the CDR3 is TGTGCCAGCAGCTCCTACGAGGGCCGGGGGGGCTATGGCTACACCTTC. It encodes CASSSYEGRGGYGYTF.

The V call is TRBV3-1 (or the pseudogene TRBV3-2), the J call TRBJ2-2; 8 bases are shared with TRBD1. This CDR3 region has 17 residues. The germline CDR1 and CDR2 sequences are LGHDT and YNNKEL (reference sequence). V shed 0 bases and J 3 bases; nucleotides not matched to a gene: 6. The CDR3 sequence is CASSQDGTGSHTGELFF. CDR3 DNA: TGTGCCAGCAGCCAAGATGGGACAGGCTCACACACCGGGGAGCTGTTTTTT.

The chain uses TRBV30 and TRBJ1-2, with a weak D call TRBD1 (6 bases). CDR3 size: 11 residues. V was trimmed by 2 bases and J by 8 bases, leaving 9 bases between them. Germline V lookup: CDR1 GTSNPN, CDR2 SVGIG (reference sequence). The CDR3 DNA sequence: TGTGCCTGGAGTACAGGGAGCGGCTACACCTTC. It is translated as CAWSTGSGYTF.

This rearrangement joins TRBV5-1 to TRBJ2-3; 7 nucleotides match TRBD1. Germline CDR1 is SGHRS and CDR2 is YFSETQ. CDR3 length: 15 amino acids. J was trimmed by 4 bases and V by 6 bases; bases with no gene match: 11. The DNA for the CDR3 is TGCGCCAGCAACCCGACAGGGCTATATGCAGATACGCAGTATTTT. Protein sequence: CASNPTGLYADTQYF.

This chain uses TRBV7-2 with TRBJ1-5; 7 positions match TRBD1. The trim removed 3 bases at V and 4 bases at J, leaving 6 bases unmatched. The CDR3 is made up of 15 amino acids. The germline V gene has CDR1 SGHTA and CDR2 FQGNSA. This CDR3 is CASSFAGGPNQPQHF. CDR3 nucleotide sequence: TGTGCCAGCAGCTTTGCAGGGGGACCAAATCAGCCCCAGCATTTT.

CDR3 coding DNA: TGTGCCAGCAGTGAAAGGGACAGGGAAAAACTGTTTTTT. Its translation is CASSERDREKLFF. The chain couples TRBV2 to TRBJ1-4, with 8 bases lining up with TRBD1. Germline V gene sequence: CDR1 SNHLY, CDR2 FYNNEI. The V segment lost 2 bases and the J segment 8 bases; nucleotides outside the gene matches: 1. This CDR3 contains 13 residues.

This chain joins TRBV19 and TRBJ2-5; 7 nucleotides line up with TRBD2. Trimming cost V 3 bases and J 2 bases; bases outside gene matches: 3. Germline V lookup: CDR1 LNHDA, CDR2 SQIVND (reference sequence). CDR3 length: 14 amino acids. CDR3 loop: CASSISSGQETQYF. Here the CDR3 DNA reads TGTGCCAGTAGTATTTCTAGCGGACAAGAGACCCAGTACTTC.

This clone appeared once. V is TRBV4-3 and J is TRBJ2-2; TRBD2 matches 10 bases. Germline loops: CDR1 LGHNA, CDR2 YSLEER. The CDR3 extends over 17 amino acids. The junction had 7 bases not matched to a gene; V was cut back by 0 bases and J by 6 bases. The CDR3 nucleotides are TGCGCCAGCAGCCAAGATCTGGGGACTAGCGATCCCGGGGAGCTGTTTTTT. This codes for CASSQDLGTSDPGELFF.

J is TRBJ1-1 and V is TRBV4-1, with D tentatively TRBD1 (5 bases). CDR3 length: 15 residues. Per germline, CDR1 MGHRA and CDR2 YSYEKL. V gave up 0 bases and J gave up 9 bases, with 17 bases separating them. The CDR3 region has the DNA TGCGCCAGCAGCCAAGATGGCGGGGGGGTCAGGAAAGCTTTCTTT. This codes for CASSQDGGGVRKAFF.

This clone appeared a single time. The chain's CDR3 is CSVEDGMLAGGRDTQYF. In DNA form, the CDR3 reads TGCAGCGTTGAAGATGGTATGCTAGCGGGGGGAAGAGATACGCAGTATTTT. The gene calls are TRBV29-1 and TRBJ2-3; TRBD2 aligns across 11 bases. The CDR3 covers 17 residues. Germline V gene sequence: CDR1 SQVTM, CDR2 ANQGSEA. V was pared by 0 bases and J by 5 bases, with 10 bases of the junction left unmatched.

This clone was observed once. The V and J genes are TRBV19 and TRBJ1-2; no clear D. This CDR3 region has 14 residues. Between the trimmed V and J ends, which lost 5 bases and 7 bases, there was a span of 17 bases. CDR1 is LNHDA and CDR2 is SQIVND in the germline V gene (reference sequence). Written as DNA, the CDR3 is TGTGCCAGTAGTCTCCGGGAAAGGGTACGTGGCTACACCTTC. Translating gives CASSLRERVRGYTF.

As to this clone: Sequence at one end of the junction differs from germline and may be a read error. This chain uses TRBV2 with TRBJ1-2; 8 bases align to TRBD1. Germline CDR1 SNHLY, CDR2 FYNNEI. The CDR3 has 14 residues. The CDR3 DNA follows: TGTGCCAGTAGTGGACAGGGCCGAAACTATGGCTACACCTTC. Amino acids: CASSGQGRNYGYTF.

This chain connects TRBV5-1 to TRBJ1-2, with 7 bases matching TRBD1. CDR1 and CDR2 from the germline V gene are SGHRS and YFSETQ. The CDR3 loop spans 14 amino acids. Losses at the gene ends were 2 bases for V and 3 bases for J; bases not matched to a gene: 4. The CDR3 region has the DNA TGCGCCAGCAGCTTAGTAGGGGGCGACTATGGCTACACCTTC. It translates to CASSLVGGDYGYTF.

This chain links TRBV18 with TRBJ2-7, with no clear D. The CDR3 is 15 amino acids. Trimming pared 0 bases from V and 6 bases from J, leaving 15 bases between. Germline V lookup: CDR1 KGHSH, CDR2 LQKENI. CDR3 in DNA: TGTGCCAGCTCACCACCCGGTGCCCTCTCTAGCGAGCAGTACTTC. This translates into CASSPPGALSSEQYF.

This chain links TRBV7-2 with TRBJ1-2; possible D gene TRBD1, 5 bases. The germline gives CDR1 SGHTA, CDR2 FQGNSA. The V gene lost 5 bases and the J gene lost 0 bases, with 16 bases spanning the gap. This CDR3 comprises 16 residues. The CDR3: CASSLAGDPANYGYTF. CDR3 nucleotides: TGTGCCAGCAGCCTCGCGGGGGACCCAGCTAACTATGGCTACACCTTC.

The chain joins TRBV6-2 or TRBV6-3 to TRBJ1-1, with D possibly being TRBD1 (6 bases). Trimming pared 3 bases from V and 4 bases from J, leaving 15 bases between. The CDR3 length is 15 residues. Germline CDR1 is MNHEY and CDR2 is SVGEGT. The CDR3 DNA is TGTGCCAGCAGTTATCGGGACACTCGTGGCACTGAAGCTTTCTTT. This encodes CASSYRDTRGTEAFF.

This chain joins TRBV10-3 and TRBJ2-3, with 7 bases fitting TRBD2. V gave up 11 bases and J gave up 2 bases; unmatched junction bases: 22. This CDR3 is built from 18 residues. Germline values: CDR1 ENHRY, CDR2 SYGVKD. CDR3: CAAGGSGDSGLYTDTQYF. CDR3 nucleotide sequence: TGTGCCGCCGGGGGGAGCGGGGACTCGGGGCTTTACACAGATACGCAGTATTTT.

This clone appeared a single time. The rearrangement joins TRBV19 to TRBJ1-2; the match to TRBD1 covers 9 bases. The ends lost 6 bases at V and 8 bases at J; junction bases unmatched: 7. Germline CDR1 is LNHDA and CDR2 is SQIVND (reference sequence). This CDR3 is built from 13 residues. The CDR3 DNA sequence: TGTGCCAGTAGACCCGGGACAGGGAGCGGCTACACCTTC. This gives the protein CASRPGTGSGYTF.

This sequence joins TRBV28 and TRBJ1-4; 10 bases agree with TRBD1. The V segment lost 5 bases and the J segment 3 bases; nucleotides outside the gene matches: 6. The germline CDR1 and CDR2 sequences are MDHEN and SYDVKM. The CDR3 runs 16 residues. The CDR3 nucleotides are TGTGCCAGCAGTGGGACAGGGGATCCGTCTAATGAAAAACTGTTTTTT. Its protein is CASSGTGDPSNEKLFF.

The rearrangement links TRBV19 to TRBJ1-5, with D possibly TRBD1 on 5 matching bases. Trimming removed 5 bases at V and 4 bases at J, with 6 bases between. Germline V gene sequence: CDR1 LNHDA, CDR2 SQIVND (reference sequence). The CDR3 contains 12 residues. This CDR3 is CASSRGNQPQHF. CDR3 coding DNA: TGTGCCAGTAGTCGGGGGAATCAGCCCCAGCATTTT.

This clone has a single count. The rearrangement uses TRBV12-3 or TRBV12-4 and TRBJ1-1, with 9 nucleotides matching TRBD1. The CDR3 sequence is 13 residues long. The J segment lost 8 bases and the V segment lost 5 bases, leaving 6 bases of the junction unmatched. CDR3 protein: CASSLGTGLEAFF. CDR3 in DNA: TGTGCCAGCAGTCTTGGGACAGGGCTGGAAGCTTTCTTT.

The chain recombines TRBV4-1 with TRBJ2-5, with TRBD2 matching over 7 bases. This CDR3 is 16 amino acids long. V lost 5 bases and J lost 2; bases outside the gene matches: 11. The germline V gene encodes CDR1 MGHRA and CDR2 YSYEKL. This CDR3 reads CASSENSGRFQETQYF. In DNA form, the CDR3 reads TGCGCCAGCAGCGAAAATAGCGGGCGGTTTCAAGAGACCCAGTACTTC.

This clone was detected only a few times. The V and J genes are TRBV5-1 and TRBJ1-3; 10 nucleotides align to TRBD1. Trimming removed 4 bases from V and 5 bases from J; junction bases left unmatched: 6. The CDR3 spans 15 residues. Looked up from germline, CDR1 is SGHRS and CDR2 is YFSETQ. DNA of the CDR3: TGCGCCAGCAGCCCGGGACAGGGGATCAGAAACACCATATATTTT. This translates into CASSPGQGIRNTIYF.